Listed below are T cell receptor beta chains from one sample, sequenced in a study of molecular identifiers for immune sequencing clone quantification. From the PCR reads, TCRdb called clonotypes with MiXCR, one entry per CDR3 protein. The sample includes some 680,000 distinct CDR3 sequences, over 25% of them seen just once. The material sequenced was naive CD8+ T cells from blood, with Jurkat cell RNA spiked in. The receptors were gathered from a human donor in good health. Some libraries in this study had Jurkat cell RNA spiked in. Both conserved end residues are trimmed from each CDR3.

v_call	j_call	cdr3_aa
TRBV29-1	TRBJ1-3	SVEPGAGNTIY
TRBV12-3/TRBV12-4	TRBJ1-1	ASSFTGTSPIMNTEAF
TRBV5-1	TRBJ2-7	ASSLVPRVRDTSFYEQY
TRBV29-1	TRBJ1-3	SAREGRSSGNTIY
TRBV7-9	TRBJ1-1	ASSQTTGTGKGYNEAF
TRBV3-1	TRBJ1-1	ASSQPTGGNTEAF
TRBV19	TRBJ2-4	ASRRGTRGTIAKNIQY
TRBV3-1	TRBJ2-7	ASSSPVRGYEQY
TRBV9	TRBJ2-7	ASSVEAESYEQY
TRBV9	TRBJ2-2	ASSPERRRGVTGELF
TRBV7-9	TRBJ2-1	ASSLAGGGSLYNEQF
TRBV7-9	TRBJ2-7	ASSPPGQRLYEQY
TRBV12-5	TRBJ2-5	ASGDAPGAEETQY
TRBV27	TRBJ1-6	ASSLGDSSFSPLH